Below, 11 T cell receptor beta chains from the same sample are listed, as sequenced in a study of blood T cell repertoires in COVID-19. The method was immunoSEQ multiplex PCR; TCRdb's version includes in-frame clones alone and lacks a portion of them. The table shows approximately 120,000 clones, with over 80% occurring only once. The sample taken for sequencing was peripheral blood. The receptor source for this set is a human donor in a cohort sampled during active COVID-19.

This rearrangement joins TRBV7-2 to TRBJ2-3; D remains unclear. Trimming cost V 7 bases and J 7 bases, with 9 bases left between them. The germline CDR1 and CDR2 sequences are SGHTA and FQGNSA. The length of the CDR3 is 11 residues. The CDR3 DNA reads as TGTGCCAGCAATTCGGAGAATACGCAGTATTTT. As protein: CASNSENTQYF.

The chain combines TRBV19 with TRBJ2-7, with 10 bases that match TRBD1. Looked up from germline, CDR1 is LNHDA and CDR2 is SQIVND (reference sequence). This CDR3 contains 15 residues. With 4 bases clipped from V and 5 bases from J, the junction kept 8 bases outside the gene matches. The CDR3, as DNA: TGTGCCAGTAGTAAGAGACAGGGGGCGCGGGACGAGCAGTACTTC. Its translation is CASSKRQGARDEQYF.

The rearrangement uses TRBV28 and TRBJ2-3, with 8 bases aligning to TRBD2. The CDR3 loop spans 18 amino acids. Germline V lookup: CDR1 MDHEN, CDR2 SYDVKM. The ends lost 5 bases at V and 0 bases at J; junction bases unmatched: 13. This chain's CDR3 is CASSAVPGLGASTDTQYF. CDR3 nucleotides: TGTGCCAGCAGTGCCGTACCGGGACTAGGGGCGAGCACAGATACGCAGTATTTT. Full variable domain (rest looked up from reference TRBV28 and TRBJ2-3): DVKVTQSSRYLVKRTGEKVFLECVQDMDHENMFWYRQDPGLGLRLIYFSYDVKMKEKGDIPEGYSVSREKKERFSLILESASTNQTSMYLCASSAVPGLGASTDTQYFGPGTRLTVL.

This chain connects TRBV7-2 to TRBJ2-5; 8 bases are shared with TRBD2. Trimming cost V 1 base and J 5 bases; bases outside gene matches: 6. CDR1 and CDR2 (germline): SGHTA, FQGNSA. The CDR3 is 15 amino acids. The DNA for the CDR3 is TGTGCCAGCAGCTTAGAACGGGGGGGCAGGGAGACCCAGTACTTC. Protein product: CASSLERGGRETQYF. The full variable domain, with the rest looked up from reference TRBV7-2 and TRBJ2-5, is GAGVSQSPSNKVTEKGKDVELRCDPISGHTALYWYRQSLGQGLEFLIYFQGNSAPDKSGLPSDRFSAERTGGSVSTLTIQRTQQEDSAVYLCASSLERGGRETQYFGPGTRLLVL.

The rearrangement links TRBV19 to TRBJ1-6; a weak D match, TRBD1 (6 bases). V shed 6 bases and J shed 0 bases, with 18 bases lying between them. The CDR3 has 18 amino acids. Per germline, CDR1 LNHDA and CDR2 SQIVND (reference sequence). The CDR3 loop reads CASSPDSILSSYNSPLHF. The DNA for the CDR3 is TGTGCCAGTAGCCCGGACAGTATTTTAAGCTCCTATAATTCACCCCTCCACTTT. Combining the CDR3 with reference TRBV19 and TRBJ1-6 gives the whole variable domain DGGITQSPKYLFRKEGQNVTLSCEQNLNHDAMYWYRQDPGQGLRLIYYSQIVNDFQKGDIAEGYSVSREKKESFPLTVTSAQKNPTAFYLCASSPDSILSSYNSPLHFGNGTRLTVT.

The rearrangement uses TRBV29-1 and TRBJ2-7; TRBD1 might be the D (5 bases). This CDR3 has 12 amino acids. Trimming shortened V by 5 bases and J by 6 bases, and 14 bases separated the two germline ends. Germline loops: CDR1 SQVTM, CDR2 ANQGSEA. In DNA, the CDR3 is TGCAGCGTTACAGGCCAAAGGATCGAGCAGTACTTC. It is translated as CSVTGQRIEQYF.

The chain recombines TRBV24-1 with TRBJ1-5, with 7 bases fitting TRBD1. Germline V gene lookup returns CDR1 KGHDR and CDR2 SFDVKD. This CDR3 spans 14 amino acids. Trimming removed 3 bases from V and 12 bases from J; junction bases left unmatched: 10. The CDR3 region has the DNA TGTGCCACCAGTGATCCTTCAGACAGGGAGGACCAGCATTTT. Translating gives CATSDPSDREDQHF.

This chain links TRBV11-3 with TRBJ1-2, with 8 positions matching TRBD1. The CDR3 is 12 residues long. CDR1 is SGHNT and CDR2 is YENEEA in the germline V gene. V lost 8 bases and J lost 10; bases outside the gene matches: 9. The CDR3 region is CASASRTGNYTF. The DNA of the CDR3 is TGTGCCAGCGCCTCCCGGACAGGGAACTACACCTTC.

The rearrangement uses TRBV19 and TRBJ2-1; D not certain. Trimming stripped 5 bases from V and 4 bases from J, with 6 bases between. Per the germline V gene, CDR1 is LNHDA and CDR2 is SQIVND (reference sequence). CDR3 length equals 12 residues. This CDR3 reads CASSPEYNEQFF. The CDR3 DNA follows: TGTGCCAGTAGTCCAGAATACAATGAGCAGTTCTTC.

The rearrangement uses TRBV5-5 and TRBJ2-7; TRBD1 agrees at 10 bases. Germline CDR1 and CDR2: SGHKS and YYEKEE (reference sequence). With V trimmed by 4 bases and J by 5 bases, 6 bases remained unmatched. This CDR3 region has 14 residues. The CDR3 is CASSPRDRGDEQYF. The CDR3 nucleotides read TGTGCCAGCAGCCCCCGGGACAGGGGCGACGAGCAGTACTTC.

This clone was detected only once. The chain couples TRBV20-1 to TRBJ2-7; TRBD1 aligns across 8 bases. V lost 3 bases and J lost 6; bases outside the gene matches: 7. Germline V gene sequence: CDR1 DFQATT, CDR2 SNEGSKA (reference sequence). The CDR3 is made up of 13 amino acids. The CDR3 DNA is TGCAGTGCTAGTCGCCAGGGGGCCGGCGAGCAGTACTTC. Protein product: CSASRQGAGEQYF.